These 21 T cell receptor beta chains came from one sample sequenced in a study of cytomegalovirus exposure and HLA in healthy donors. PCR used 60 Vbeta primers and 13 Jbeta primers. Measured with immunoSEQ multiplex PCR; TCRdb has only the in-frame clones, and not every one. The profile covers around 130,000 clones, with less than 85% appearing a single time and less than 2.5% taken by the ten largest. The specimen sequenced was PBMCs. The receptor set was obtained from a middle-aged woman in good health and CMV-seropositive.

J is TRBJ1-1 and V is TRBV29-1; possibly TRBD1 for D (5 bases). CDR1 and CDR2 from the germline V gene are SQVTM and ANQGSEA. The CDR3 sequence is 14 residues long. V shed 3 bases and J shed 1 base, with 12 bases lying between them. In DNA form, the CDR3 reads TGCAGCGTTGACAGTCCCGACAGGAACACTGAAGCTTTCTTT. Protein: CSVDSPDRNTEAFF.

This chain links TRBV20-1 with TRBJ1-1, with D hard to call. CDR1 and CDR2 from the germline V gene are DFQATT and SNEGSKA (reference sequence). The CDR3 contains 11 residues. The germline V and J ends were trimmed by 5 bases and 6 bases, with 10 bases remaining between them. The CDR3 DNA reads as TGCAGTGCTGAAGCTGTTCCTGAAGCTTTCTTT. Protein product: CSAEAVPEAFF.

The rearrangement joins TRBV11-2 to TRBJ2-1; weak D call: TRBD1 (6 bases). The length of the CDR3 is 14 residues. Germline assignment: CDR1 SGHAT and CDR2 FQNNGV. Trimming removed 0 bases from V and 4 bases from J, with 7 bases in between. CDR3 loop: CASSLEDSYNEQFF. The CDR3 DNA reads as TGTGCCAGCAGCTTAGAGGACAGTTACAATGAGCAGTTCTTC.

This clone occurred once. The CDR3 region is CASSLGGPRSQNEQFF. The CDR3 bases are TGTGCCAGCAGCTTAGGGGGGCCCCGGTCTCAAAATGAGCAGTTCTTC. The V gene is TRBV11-3, the J gene TRBJ2-1, with D perhaps TRBD1 (6 bases). The CDR3 runs to 16 residues. V dropped 1 base and J dropped 7 bases, with 17 bases sitting between them. Germline V gene data show CDR1 as SGHNT and CDR2 as YENEEA.

The CDR3 sequence: CASSLSGSSPLHF. The CDR3 nucleotides read TGTGCCAGCAGCCTCTCCGGTAGTTCACCCCTCCACTTT. The chain joins TRBV5-4 to TRBJ1-6; D not certain. The CDR3 is made up of 13 amino acids. The ends were cut back, 4 bases at V and 9 bases at J, with 11 bases in the middle. Germline values: CDR1 SGHNT, CDR2 YYREEE (reference sequence). The entire variable domain, with the rest obtained from reference TRBV5-4 and TRBJ1-6, is as follows: ETGVTQSPTHLIKTRGQQVTLRCSSQSGHNTVSWYQQALGQGPQFIFQYYREEENGRGNFPPRFSGLQFPNYSSELNVNALELDDSALYLCASSLSGSSPLHFGNGTRLTVT.

The V and J genes are TRBV5-1 and TRBJ1-1, with 7 bases fitting TRBD1. This CDR3 has 15 residues. The junction had 10 bases not matched to a gene; V was cut back by 4 bases and J by 4 bases. Germline lookup yields CDR1 SGHRS and CDR2 YFSETQ. The CDR3 region is CASSPEGARSTEAFF. Written as DNA, the CDR3 is TGCGCCAGCAGCCCAGAGGGGGCGCGGAGCACTGAAGCTTTCTTT. Looking up the rest from reference TRBV5-1 and TRBJ1-1 gives the full variable domain: KAGVTQTPRYLIKTRGQQVTLSCSPISGHRSVSWYQQTPGQGLQFLFEYFSETQRNKGNFPGRFSGRQFSNSRSEMNVSTLELGDSALYLCASSPEGARSTEAFFGQGTRLTVV.

V gene TRBV7-9 combines with J gene TRBJ2-1; TRBD2 might be the D (6 bases). CDR3 length equals 14 residues. CDR1 and CDR2 (germline): SEHNR, FQNEAQ (reference sequence). V was pared by 5 bases and J by 0 bases, with 8 bases between. Here the CDR3 reads CASSPGGSYNEQFF. Written as DNA, the CDR3 is TGTGCCAGCAGCCCCGGGGGCTCCTACAATGAGCAGTTCTTC.

The rearrangement uses TRBV5-5 and TRBJ1-1; TRBD1 matches at 7 bases. Germline-derived CDR1 and CDR2 are SGHKS and YYEKEE (reference sequence). This CDR3 has 14 residues. With V trimmed by 4 bases and J by 1 base, 4 bases remained unmatched. DNA for the CDR3: TGTGCCAGCAGCCCCGGGACAGCGAACACTGAAGCTTTCTTT. Translated: CASSPGTANTEAFF.

This clone showed up just a few times. V gene TRBV13 combines with J gene TRBJ2-2; 10 bases map to TRBD2. The CDR3 spans 17 residues. The J segment lost 5 bases and the V segment lost 2 bases, leaving 8 bases of the junction unmatched. CDR1 is PRHDT, CDR2 FYEKMQ, per germline (reference sequence). In DNA, the CDR3 is TGTGCCAGCAGCTTAAGGAGAGCGGGGGGGAATACCGGGGAGCTGTTTTTT. Translated, it gives CASSLRRAGGNTGELFF.

The chain couples TRBV7-8 to TRBJ2-1; 7 bases agree with TRBD2. This CDR3 contains 14 residues. CDR1 and CDR2 (germline): SGHVS, FQNEAQ. V gave up 1 base and J gave up 5 bases; unmatched junction bases: 2. CDR3 bases: TGTGCCAGCAGCTTAGTGGGGAGGGACAATGAGCAGTTCTTC. It translates to CASSLVGRDNEQFF.

The rearrangement uses TRBV5-6 and TRBJ1-2; no firm D call. CDR3 length: 12 amino acids. Germline lookup yields CDR1 SGHDT and CDR2 YYEEEE. V was cut by 2 bases and J by 8 bases, with 10 bases left in between. CDR3 loop: CASSLQSVGYTF. The CDR3 coding sequence is TGTGCCAGCAGCTTACAGTCTGTCGGCTACACCTTC.

A single count supports this clone. The chain combines TRBV21-1 with TRBJ2-7; TRBD1 is the table's D call, not checked against the DNA. TRBV21-1 counts as a pseudogene. The CDR3 totals 17 residues. In DNA, the CDR3 is TGTGCCAGCAGCAATTTGGACAGGGGGATCTGGTCCTACGAGCAGTACTTC. Amino acid sequence: CASSNLDRGIWSYEQYF.

The chain couples TRBV6-5 to TRBJ1-4, with TRBD1 matching 7 bases. The CDR3 covers 16 residues. Trimming took 0 bases from V and 8 from J; bases not matched to a gene: 9. The germline gives CDR1 MNHEY, CDR2 SVGAGI. The CDR3 DNA sequence: TGTGCCAGCAGTTACTCGATGTCTAAACAGGGGGAAAAACTGTTTTTT. Protein: CASSYSMSKQGEKLFF.

The chain joins TRBV5-1 to TRBJ2-1; D might be TRBD2 (6 bases). CDR1 is SGHRS, CDR2 YFSETQ, per germline. The CDR3 is 15 amino acids. V gave up 2 bases and J gave up 1 base, with 10 bases separating them. The CDR3 bases are TGCGCCAGCAGCTTACGGGCGGGATCCTACAATGAGCAGTTCTTC. This sequence encodes CASSLRAGSYNEQFF. The whole variable domain, filled in from reference TRBV5-1 and TRBJ2-1, reads KAGVTQTPRYLIKTRGQQVTLSCSPISGHRSVSWYQQTPGQGLQFLFEYFSETQRNKGNFPGRFSGRQFSNSRSEMNVSTLELGDSALYLCASSLRAGSYNEQFFGPGTRLTVL.

J is TRBJ1-1 and V is TRBV6-1; D ambiguous. Trimming removed 7 bases at V and 1 base at J, with 16 bases between. Germline V gives CDR1 MNHNS, CDR2 SASEGT. The CDR3 runs to 15 residues. CDR3 sequence reads: CASNLGGLGNTEAFF. Written as DNA, the CDR3 is TGTGCCAGCAATTTAGGCGGGTTGGGGAACACTGAAGCTTTCTTT.

With respect to this clone: Other DNA variants within this sample encode the same CDR3. This chain connects TRBV27 to TRBJ2-2; perhaps TRBD2 as D (6 bases). Per the germline V gene, CDR1 is MNHEY and CDR2 is SMNVEV (reference sequence). The CDR3 has 15 residues. V was shortened by 5 bases and J by 2 bases, with 12 bases between the two germline ends. The DNA of the CDR3 is TGTGCCAGCAGTAAACCGGGACTCAACACCGGGGAGCTGTTTTTT. Its protein product is CASSKPGLNTGELFF.

The chain recombines TRBV6-4 with TRBJ2-3; 9 bases match TRBD2. V dropped 3 bases and J dropped 5; count of bases not matched to a gene: 6. CDR1 is MRHNA, CDR2 SNTAGT, per germline. This CDR3 spans 15 amino acids. The CDR3, as DNA: TGTGCCAGCAGTGAGGCTAGCGGGGCTAGAGATACGCAGTATTTT. Translating gives CASSEASGARDTQYF.

The chain has TRBV11-1 and TRBJ2-4; 10 bases map to TRBD2. CDR3 length: 16 residues. Looked up from germline, CDR1 is SGHAT and CDR2 is FQDESV (reference sequence). V shed 3 bases and J 3 bases; nucleotides not matched to a gene: 5. Here the CDR3 DNA reads TGTGCCAGCAGCTTGAGCGGGGGGGCGGGCAAAAACATTCAGTACTTC. Its translation: CASSLSGGAGKNIQYF.

This clone was recorded only once. The rearrangement joins TRBV18 to TRBJ1-1; perhaps TRBD1 as D (5 bases). The CDR3 extends over 16 amino acids. V was pared by 4 bases and J by 3 bases, with 18 bases between. Germline V gives CDR1 KGHSH, CDR2 LQKENI. The CDR3 bases are TGTGCCAGCTCACGACGGACAAACCACGGGTACACTGAAGCTTTCTTT. This translates into CASSRRTNHGYTEAFF.

There are a few counts of this clone. This rearrangement joins TRBV6-4 to TRBJ1-1; maybe TRBD1 (5 bases). Trimming left V 3 bases short and J 1 base short, with 12 bases between. The CDR3 is made up of 15 amino acids. The germline V gene has CDR1 MRHNA and CDR2 SNTAGT. The CDR3 sequence is CASSEGRGTNTEAFF. CDR3 bases: TGTGCCAGCAGTGAAGGTCGGGGGACGAACACTGAAGCTTTCTTT.

The chain employs TRBV10-3 and TRBJ2-3; TRBD2 matches 12 bases. V was clipped by 3 bases and J by 7 bases; unmatched bases: 5. Germline V CDR1 and CDR2: ENHRY, SYGVKD. This CDR3 has 15 amino acids. This CDR3 is CAISEELAGGHTQYF. The CDR3 DNA reads as TGTGCCATCAGTGAAGAACTAGCGGGAGGACATACGCAGTATTTT.